This T cell receptor beta chain was captured in a study of cytotoxic CD8 clonotypes in ibrutinib-treated CLL. General study findings and limits: Clonality increased at ibrutinib response, then returned toward baseline at progression. Public clonotypes, an uncommon group, contracted or remained stable on treatment.

Turning to this clone: Its specificity is unknown.

Here immunoSEQ multiplex PCR was the method, and the copy in TCRdb shows in-frame clones only, minus some. This table holds 35,000 to 40,000 clones, approximately 48% found once. V shed 4 bases and J 2 bases; nucleotides not matched to a gene: 8. This CDR3 contains 15 residues. Germline CDR1 SGHDT, CDR2 YYEEEE. The sequence was obtained from a human donor with chronic lymphocytic leukemia. This chain uses TRBV5-6 with TRBJ2-7; 8 nucleotides line up with TRBD2. Sequencing used PBMCs, obtained before ibrutinib treatment. Written as DNA, the CDR3 is TGTGCCAGCAGCCCTCTTGCGGGGGGAACCTACGAGCAGTACTTC. The encoded protein is CASSPLAGGTYEQYF.